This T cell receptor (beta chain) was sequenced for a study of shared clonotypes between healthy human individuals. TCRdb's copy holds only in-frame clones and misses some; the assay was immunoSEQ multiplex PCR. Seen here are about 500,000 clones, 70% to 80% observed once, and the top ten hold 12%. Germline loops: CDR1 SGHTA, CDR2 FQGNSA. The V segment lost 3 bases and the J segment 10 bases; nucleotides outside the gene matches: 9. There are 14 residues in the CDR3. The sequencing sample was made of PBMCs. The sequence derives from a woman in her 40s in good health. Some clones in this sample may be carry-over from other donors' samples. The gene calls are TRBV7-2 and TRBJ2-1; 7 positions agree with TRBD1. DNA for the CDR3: TGTGCCAGCAGCTTCAGCTCGGTACAGGGGGAGCAGTTCTTC. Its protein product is CASSFSSVQGEQFF.